The rows below give T cell receptor beta chains drawn from one sample of a study of prognosis after radiotherapy for stage I lung cancer. TCRdb passed the multiplex PCR reads through MiXCR, listing each CDR3 protein once. The sample comprises roughly 24,000 distinct CDR3 sequences, just over 40% of which are singletons, and around 33% rests with the top ten. The sequencing here drew on PBMCs, taken before or after stereotactic body radiation therapy (not recorded which). The receptors originated from a donor aged 50 or older with non-small cell lung cancer. The CDR3 runs from the conserved cysteine through the conserved F or W. The D gene is left open where the match is weak. Where a row states a size, it is once, few, many or the class of an expanded clone; other rows omit it.

j_call clone_size v_call d_call cdr3_nt cdr3_aa
TRBJ2-5 many TRBV25-1 TRBD2 TGTGCCAGCAGTGATGGACTAGCGAGATACCAAGAGACCCAGTACTTC CASSDGLARYQETQYF
TRBJ2-3 many TRBV20-1 . TGCAGTGCCAAGAGACAAGATACGCAGTATTTT CSAKRQDTQYF
TRBJ2-7 many TRBV18 TRBD2 TGTGCCAGCTCACCGGGACTAGCGGGAGACTACGAGCAGTACTTC CASSPGLAGDYEQYF
TRBJ2-7 many TRBV5-4 . TGTGCCAGCAGCTTGGAAGGACAAGGGGACGAGCAGTACTTC CASSLEGQGDEQYF
TRBJ2-5 few TRBV5-5 TRBD2 TGTGCCAGCAGCTTAGAGTCCGGGACTAGCGGACTTCAAGGCACCCAGTACTTC CASSLESGTSGLQGTQYF
TRBJ2-3 many TRBV6-1 . TGTGCCAGCAGCCGGACAGCAGATACGCAGTATTTT CASSRTADTQYF
TRBJ1-6 many TRBV7-6 TRBD1 TGTGCCAGCAGCCCCCGGACAGGGGATAATTCACCCCTCCACTTT CASSPRTGDNSPLHF
TRBJ1-2 . TRBV20-1 . TGCAGTGCTATAGGTTGGACCTGGGGGGATTATGGCTACACCTTC CSAIGWTWGDYGYTF
TRBJ1-1 many TRBV25-1 . TGTGCCAGCAGTGGGGGGATAGGGACTGAAGCTTTCTTT CASSGGIGTEAFF
TRBJ2-1 . TRBV7-9 . TGTGCCAGCAGCTTCGGGGAGCGGGAGCAGTTCTTC CASSFGEREQFF
TRBJ2-1 many TRBV6-1 TRBD1 TGTGCCAGCGAATGGGGCAGGGGGCTTAATGAGCAGTTCTTC CASEWGRGLNEQFF
TRBJ2-3 . TRBV2 TRBD2 TGTGCCAGCAGTACTTCCTTACTAGCGGAGAGCACAGATACGCAGTATTTT CASSTSLLAESTDTQYF
TRBJ1-6 . TRBV3-1 . TGTGCCAGCAGCCAAGAGACTAAATCACCCCTCCACTTT CASSQETKSPLHF
TRBJ2-7 . TRBV28 TRBD2 TGTGCCACCAACCGGCGGGGGGGGTTGCTAAGTCGGCAGTACTTC CATNRRGGLLSRQYF
TRBJ1-6 many TRBV5-7 . TGTGCCAGCAGCTTGAATAGTCGAATCCGGGGCTCACCCCTCCACTTT CASSLNSRIRGSPLHF
TRBJ1-1 many TRBV20-1 . TGCAGTGCGGTACAGGGTCTCACTGAAGCTTTCTTT CSAVQGLTEAFF
TRBJ2-3 . TRBV7-2 . TGTGCCAGCGAGCCAGCCGGGCGCACAGATACGCAGTATTTT CASEPAGRTDTQYF
TRBJ2-5 many TRBV19 TRBD2 TGTGCCAGTAGTATAGCGGGAGGGAATCAAGAGACCCAGTACTTC CASSIAGGNQETQYF
TRBJ2-5 many TRBV7-7 TRBD2 TGTGCTAGCAGCGGGGGACTCCATAAGGCCCAGTACTTC CASSGGLHKAQYF
TRBJ2-2 . TRBV28 TRBD2 TGTGCCAGCAGTTTGCCGGGAGGGCCTATGGCCGGGGAGCTGTTTTTT CASSLPGGPMAGELFF
TRBJ1-3 many TRBV29-1 . TGCAGCGTTGGTCTTCCTGGAAACACCATATATTTT CSVGLPGNTIYF
TRBJ1-6 many TRBV11-1 TRBD1 TGTGCCAGCAGCCTCCAGGGGGTGTATTCACCCCTCCACTTT CASSLQGVYSPLHF
TRBJ2-1 . TRBV12-3/TRBV12-4 . TGTGCCACCCCTGGGGCAGGGGCTAAGGTTGAGCAGTTCTTC CATPGAGAKVEQFF
TRBJ2-7 . TRBV30 . TGTGCCTGGCTTGGTCCTAGCTCCTACGAGCAGTACTTC CAWLGPSSYEQYF
TRBJ2-3 . TRBV28 . TGTGCCAGCAGCTTAACGCGGCCAGATACGCAGTATTTT CASSLTRPDTQYF
TRBJ2-1 . TRBV20-1 TRBD2 TGCAGTGCTAGAGATTCTAGCGGGAGCGCATACAATGAGCAGTTCTTC CSARDSSGSAYNEQFF
TRBJ2-7 many TRBV20-1 TRBD2 TGCAGTGCTAGAATAACTAGCGGGAGAAACGAGCAGTACTTC CSARITSGRNEQYF
TRBJ2-7 . TRBV7-2 . TGTGCCAGCAGCTTAGGCTGGTGGATAAACTACGAGCAGTACTTC CASSLGWWINYEQYF
TRBJ1-1 many TRBV6-1 . TGTGCCAGCAGAAGTCGTTACGAAGCTTTCTTT CASRSRYEAFF
TRBJ1-5 . TRBV5-6 . TGTGCCAGCAGCTTGGCCGGCCCCAATCAGCCCCAGCATTTT CASSLAGPNQPQHF
TRBJ1-4 many TRBV5-1 . TGCGCCAGCAGCTCGGGGAACCAACCCTCAACTAATGAAAAACTGTTTTTT CASSSGNQPSTNEKLFF
TRBJ2-1 many TRBV10-3 TRBD2 TGTGCCATCAGTGATATCCTAGGGAGGGGCGCCTACAATGAGCAGTTCTTC CAISDILGRGAYNEQFF
TRBJ2-1 many TRBV19 TRBD2 TGTGCCAGTAGCCCCAGCGGGAGCTCCTACAATGAGCAGTTCTTC CASSPSGSSYNEQFF
TRBJ1-3 many TRBV11-2 . TGTGCCAGCAGTACAGGGCCTGGAAACACCATATATTTT CASSTGPGNTIYF
TRBJ1-2 . TRBV19 . TGTGCCAGTAGTATGGGAATCGAGGGCTACACCTTC CASSMGIEGYTF
TRBJ2-2 many TRBV7-9 . TGTGCCAGCAGCCGAATACGCAACACCGGGGAGCTGTTTTTT CASSRIRNTGELFF
TRBJ2-5 many TRBV7-2 TRBD2 TGTGCCAGCAGCTTAGGACTAGCGGGACGGCAAGAGACCCAGTACTTC CASSLGLAGRQETQYF
TRBJ2-7 many TRBV30 . TGTGCCTGGGCTAGGACCTACGAGCAGTACTTC CAWARTYEQYF
TRBJ2-7 once TRBV12-3/TRBV12-4 TRBD1 TGTGCCAGCAGAAGGACAGGGAGCCACAGGCAGTACTTC CASRRTGSHRQYF
TRBJ2-2 . TRBV24-1 . TGTGCCGGGCAAACAGGGAACACCGGGGAGCTGTTTTTT CAGQTGNTGELFF
TRBJ2-7 . TRBV11-2 TRBD1 TGTGCCAGCAGCTTAGGGACAGGGCGCACCTACGAGCAGTACTTC CASSLGTGRTYEQYF
TRBJ2-3 . TRBV24-1 . TGTGCCACCAGTGATTGGACCGTAACAGATACGCAGTATTTT CATSDWTVTDTQYF